A selection of T cell receptor beta chains follows, all from one sample in a study of identical twins. A single record per CDR3 protein comes from TCRdb applying MiXCR to the 5' RACE reads. The table lists about 530,000 distinct CDR3 sequences, roughly 15% of them singletons. The same data also contributed to another study, on yellow fever vaccine responses in identical twins.

Sample: CD4+ T cells sorted from blood. The receptors come from a woman aged 18-30 years in good health. CDR3s include the opening cysteine and the closing phenylalanine or tryptophan. D genes are given only for firm matches. Not every row has a clone size; where given, it reads once, few, many or a size class.

J | D | size | V | CDR3 | DNA
TRBJ2-1 | TRBD2 | . | TRBV20-1 | CSANGGTLNNEQFF | TGCAGTGCTAACGGGGGGACGCTTAACAATGAGCAGTTCTTC
TRBJ1-5 | . | . | TRBV20-1 | CSAGSNQPQHF | TGCAGTGCGGGGAGCAATCAGCCCCAGCATTTT
TRBJ2-6 | TRBD1 | . | TRBV6-1 | CASSPGTGDGGANVLTF | TGTGCCAGCAGCCCCGGGACAGGGGACGGTGGGGCCAACGTCCTGACTTTC
TRBJ2-2 | . | few | TRBV20-1 | CSARVRGRNTGELFF | TGCAGTGCTAGAGTGCGGGGGCGAAACACCGGGGAGCTGTTTTTT
TRBJ1-6 | . | many | TRBV7-9 | CASSVAGSWVSPLHF | TGTGCCAGCAGCGTCGCAGGGAGTTGGGTTTCACCCCTCCACTTT
TRBJ2-1 | TRBD2 | . | TRBV6-5 | CASSYSLAGEHNEQFF | TGTGCCAGCAGTTACTCATTAGCGGGAGAGCACAATGAGCAGTTCTTC
TRBJ1-4 | . | few | TRBV12-3/TRBV12-4 | CASSLGSRVDQKLFF | TGTGCCAGCAGTTTAGGATCCAGGGTAGACCAAAAACTGTTTTTT
TRBJ1-1 | . | . | TRBV7-2 | CASSWAEDTEAFF | TGTGCCAGCAGCTGGGCCGAGGACACTGAAGCTTTCTTT
TRBJ2-7 | . | many | TRBV2 | CASSAPGAQYF | TGTGCCAGCAGTGCCCCGGGAGCGCAGTACTTC
TRBJ2-1 | TRBD2 | few | TRBV27 | CASSLSLGTSGEQFF | TGTGCCAGCAGTTTAAGCCTCGGGACTAGCGGCGAGCAGTTCTTC
TRBJ2-1 | TRBD2 | many | TRBV24-1 | CATSDSGLVGNEQFF | TGTGCCACCAGTGATTCGGGACTAGTGGGCAATGAGCAGTTCTTC
TRBJ2-3 | . | few | TRBV24-1 | CATSGGDTQYF | TGTGCCACCAGTGGTGGGGATACGCAGTATTTT
TRBJ2-7 | TRBD1 | few | TRBV14 | CASSRRTGTYEQYF | TGTGCCAGCAGCCGCCGGACAGGGACCTACGAGCAGTACTTC
TRBJ1-5 | . | . | TRBV29-1 | CSVGEFNQPQHF | TGCAGCGTTGGAGAATTCAATCAGCCCCAGCATTTT
TRBJ2-1 | TRBD2 | few | TRBV10-2 | CASSGTGTSGRNEQFF | TGCGCCAGCAGTGGAACCGGGACTAGCGGGAGGAATGAGCAGTTCTTC
TRBJ1-5 | . | once | TRBV12-3/TRBV12-4 | CASTWGGNQPQHF | TGTGCCAGCACCTGGGGAGGCAATCAGCCCCAGCATTTT
TRBJ2-3 | TRBD2 | few | TRBV4-2 | CASSLGTSGAGSTDTQYF | TGTGCCAGCAGCCTAGGGACTAGCGGGGCAGGGAGTACAGATACGCAGTATTTT
TRBJ1-1 | . | . | TRBV27 | CASSPFRYTEAFF | TGTGCCAGCAGTCCTTTCAGGTACACTGAAGCTTTCTTT
TRBJ1-1 | . | few | TRBV5-1 | CASSAPGHLSEAFF | TGCGCCAGCAGCGCTCCGGGACATTTATCTGAAGCTTTCTTT
TRBJ1-1 | . | . | TRBV10-3 | CAISAQEMNTEAFF | TGTGCCATCAGTGCCCAGGAGATGAACACTGAAGCTTTCTTT
TRBJ2-2 | . | few | TRBV24-1 | CATSDLGTPNTGELFF | TGTGCCACCAGTGATTTAGGGACGCCGAACACCGGGGAGCTGTTTTTT
TRBJ2-1 | TRBD1 | few | TRBV12-3/TRBV12-4 | CASSLPGTGLNNEQFF | TGTGCCAGCAGTTTACCTGGGACAGGCCTGAACAATGAGCAGTTCTTC
TRBJ2-5 | TRBD1 | few | TRBV28 | CASSLIQGAPSQETQYF | TGTGCCAGCAGTCTAATACAGGGGGCGCCGAGCCAAGAGACCCAGTACTTC
TRBJ2-7 | . | once | TRBV2 | CASRVDTYEQYF | TGTGCCAGCAGGGTCGACACATACGAGCAGTACTTC
TRBJ2-1 | TRBD2 | few | TRBV12-3/TRBV12-4 | CASSLRASGTYNEQFF | TGTGCCAGCAGCCTCAGGGCTAGCGGGACCTACAATGAGCAGTTCTTC
TRBJ2-7 | TRBD1 | many | TRBV28 | CASSFRDRVFEQYF | TGTGCCAGCAGTTTCCGGGACAGGGTGTTCGAGCAGTACTTC
TRBJ2-1 | . | . | TRBV14 | CASSQNTRGNEQFF | TGTGCCAGCAGTCAGAATACTAGGGGCAATGAGCAGTTCTTC
TRBJ1-2 | . | few | TRBV6-1 | CASSIQAGQINGYTF | TGTGCCAGCAGTATTCAAGCGGGACAAATAAATGGCTACACCTTC
TRBJ1-3 | . | few | TRBV10-3 | CAIILPSGVIYF | TGTGCCATCATACTCCCGAGTGGCGTCATATATTTT
TRBJ2-3 | . | few | TRBV24-1 | CATSDLIKSDTQYF | TGTGCCACCAGTGATTTGATCAAATCGGATACGCAGTATTTT
TRBJ2-1 | . | . | TRBV20-1 | CSARSWASDNEQFF | TGCAGTGCTAGATCCTGGGCTAGCGACAATGAGCAGTTCTTC
TRBJ2-3 | TRBD1 | . | TRBV5-1 | CASSSDRDTDTQYF | TGCGCCAGCAGCTCCGACAGGGACACAGATACGCAGTATTTT
TRBJ2-3 | . | few | TRBV4-2 | CASSQDRGRGTADTQYF | TGTGCCAGCAGCCAAGATCGGGGCAGGGGAACAGCAGATACGCAGTATTTT
TRBJ2-1 | . | many | TRBV11-2 | CASSPGTSTYNEQFF | TGTGCCAGCAGTCCCGGGACATCGACCTACAATGAGCAGTTCTTC
TRBJ2-3 | TRBD2 | . | TRBV12-3/TRBV12-4 | CASSVGLAESTDTQYF | TGTGCCAGCAGTGTGGGACTAGCGGAAAGCACAGATACGCAGTATTTT
TRBJ1-4 | TRBD1 | . | TRBV18 | CASSPGQGAYGRLFF | TGTGCCAGCTCACCGGGACAGGGCGCCTACGGTAGACTGTTTTTT
TRBJ2-5 | TRBD1 | few | TRBV5-1 | CASSLGDRFLETQYF | TGCGCCAGCAGCTTGGGGGACAGGTTTTTGGAGACCCAGTACTTC
TRBJ1-1 | . | many | TRBV2 | CASSEEAQGNTEAFF | TGTGCCAGCAGTGAAGAGGCACAGGGGAACACTGAAGCTTTCTTT
TRBJ1-1 | TRBD1 | . | TRBV15 | CATSLGQVNTEAFF | TGTGCCACCAGCCTGGGACAGGTGAACACTGAAGCTTTCTTT
TRBJ2-4 | . | few | TRBV10-3 | CAISPGSGIQYF | TGTGCCATCAGTCCGGGGAGCGGCATTCAGTACTTC
TRBJ1-6 | TRBD1 | few | TRBV28 | CASSNMVGQGRSPLHF | TGTGCCAGCAGTAATATGGTGGGACAGGGAAGATCACCCCTCCACTTT
TRBJ2-1 | TRBD1 | . | TRBV5-1 | CASSSSDRGYNEQFF | TGCGCCAGCAGCTCGTCGGACAGGGGCTACAATGAGCAGTTCTTC
TRBJ1-2 | . | many | TRBV2 | CASSAQGVNYGYTF | TGTGCCAGCAGTGCGCAAGGGGTGAACTATGGCTACACCTTC
TRBJ2-3 | TRBD2 | few | TRBV12-3/TRBV12-4 | CASSLAPGSGIINTQYF | TGTGCCAGCAGTTTAGCCCCCGGGAGCGGGATAATAAATACGCAGTATTTT
TRBJ1-4 | . | few | TRBV7-8 | CASSLEPRSNEKLFF | TGTGCCAGCAGCTTAGAACCCCGATCTAATGAAAAACTGTTTTTT
TRBJ2-7 | TRBD1 | . | TRBV6-2/TRBV6-3 | CASSYSAAGGWYEQYF | TGTGCCAGCAGTTACTCGGCGGCAGGGGGCTGGTACGAGCAGTACTTC
TRBJ1-2 | . | . | TRBV11-2 | CASSSGKGDDYGYTF | TGTGCCAGCAGCTCCGGAAAGGGAGATGACTATGGCTACACCTTC
TRBJ1-5 | . | . | TRBV6-5 | CASSYSSRTLYQPQHF | TGTGCCAGCAGTTACTCGAGTCGGACACTCTATCAGCCCCAGCATTTT
TRBJ2-2 | TRBD1 | . | TRBV27 | CASSPRQGGPGELFF | TGTGCCAGCAGTCCAAGACAGGGTGGACCCGGGGAGCTGTTTTTT